One and the same sample provided the 2 T cell receptor beta chains below, sequenced in a study of blood T cell repertoires in COVID-19. Clones were sequenced by immunoSEQ multiplex PCR, and TCRdb holds only the in-frame ones, with some missing. The sample yields fewer than 250,000 clones, roughly four fifths seen once. Sequenced input: PBMCs or T cells enriched from blood (not recorded which). The receptors derive from a woman aged 45-60 years who had been exposed to COVID-19.

This chain uses TRBV3-1 (or the pseudogene TRBV3-2) with TRBJ2-3, with D possibly TRBD2 on 6 matching bases. Trimming shortened V by 6 bases and J by 3 bases, and 10 bases separated the two germline ends. Germline CDR1 is LGHDT and CDR2 is YNNKEL (reference sequence). The CDR3 spans 13 residues. The CDR3 coding sequence is TGTGCCAGCAGTGGGGGGAGGACAGATACGCAGTATTTT. Its protein product is CASSGGRTDTQYF.

The V gene is TRBV30, the J gene TRBJ2-4; 7 nucleotides align to TRBD2. In germline, CDR1 is GTSNPN, CDR2 SVGIG (reference sequence). V was pared by 0 bases and J by 6 bases, with 5 bases of the junction left unmatched. CDR3 length equals 14 residues. This chain's CDR3 is CAWSVPGGINIQYF. The CDR3 bases are TGTGCCTGGAGTGTACCCGGGGGGATAAACATTCAGTACTTC.